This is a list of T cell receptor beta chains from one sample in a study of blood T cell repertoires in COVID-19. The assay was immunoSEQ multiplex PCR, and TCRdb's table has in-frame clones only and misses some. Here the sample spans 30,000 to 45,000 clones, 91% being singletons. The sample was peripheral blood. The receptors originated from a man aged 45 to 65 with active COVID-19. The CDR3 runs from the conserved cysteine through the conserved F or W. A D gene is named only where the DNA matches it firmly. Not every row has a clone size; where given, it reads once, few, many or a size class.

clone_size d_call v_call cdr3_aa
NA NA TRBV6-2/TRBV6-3 CASSSWGRGAEAFF
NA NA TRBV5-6 CASSRESPLHF
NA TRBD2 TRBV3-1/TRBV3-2 CASSQDWSGGAQETQYF
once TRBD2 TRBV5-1 CASSTGGGYNEQFF
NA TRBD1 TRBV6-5 CASSRQGGNTEAFF
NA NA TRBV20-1 CSARGGRELFF
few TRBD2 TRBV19 CASSKLSGNEQFF
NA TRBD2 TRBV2 CASSSPSGSITDTQYF
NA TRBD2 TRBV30 CAWSVLPAGADNEQFF
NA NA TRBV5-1 CASTTTANTGELFF
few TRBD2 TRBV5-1 CASRAGPGETQYF
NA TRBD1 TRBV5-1 CASSLSGRGQVQYF
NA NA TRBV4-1 CASSQVLAGAYNEQFF
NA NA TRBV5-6 CASSLQGFDQPQHF
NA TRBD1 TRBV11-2 CASSPDRAFNYGYTF
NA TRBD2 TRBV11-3 CASSETSGGSYEQYF
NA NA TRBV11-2 CASSLVRGSYEQYF
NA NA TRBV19 CASSTSPQETQYF
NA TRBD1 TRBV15 CATSRDLLTGEREKLFF
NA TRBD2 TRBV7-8 CASSSSGTSIPGELFF
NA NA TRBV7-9 CASSLQGIATEAFF
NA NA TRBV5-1 CASSLRGLATYEQYF
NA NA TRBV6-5 CASSSPGMQETQYF
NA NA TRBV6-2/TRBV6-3 CASSDTGALTQYF
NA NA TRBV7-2 CASSLGLGNTEAFF
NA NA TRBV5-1 CASSWEPANTGELFF
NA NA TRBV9 CASSVSRDTDTQYF
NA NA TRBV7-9 CASSYSFEKLFF
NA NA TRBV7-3 CASSLIGTIGETQYF
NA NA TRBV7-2 CASSWSLGSAEAFF
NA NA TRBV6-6 CASIPAPGSNQPQHF
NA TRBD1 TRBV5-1 CASTWGQAGTEAFF
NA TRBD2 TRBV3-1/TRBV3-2 CASSQRGGRETQYF
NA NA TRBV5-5 CASSLAEVGTIYF
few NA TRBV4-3 CASSHTTGRSTGELFF
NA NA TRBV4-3 CASSQEVGLGYTF
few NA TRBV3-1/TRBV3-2 CASSSHRDSYEQYF
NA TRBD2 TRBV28 CASSGGEAGESGYEQYF
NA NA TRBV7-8 CASSLGQPYGYTF
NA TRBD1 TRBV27 CASSFLVPGTGDSPLHF